This TCR beta chain emerged from a study of beta chain features in type 1 diabetes. Study-wide points: When Type 1 diabetes patients were examined, their TCRB CDR3s proved moderately but significantly shorter in all four CD4+ subsets.

The CDR3 extends over 15 amino acids. V was trimmed by 1 base and J by 1 base, leaving 10 bases between them. Germline V gives CDR1 SGHTA, CDR2 FQGNSA. This clone was found a few times. What it binds is unknown. The investigators reverse transcribed all of the isolated RNA, so they sequenced expressed TCRB transcripts. TCRdb keeps only in-frame clones here, not all; method: immunoSEQ multiplex PCR. The profile shows 900,000 or so clones, about 17% of them singletons. J is TRBJ1-2 and V is TRBV7-2; no clear D gene. The sequence derives from a woman under 30 in good health. Input material: naive CD4+ T cells from blood. The CDR3 here is CASSLGPGYNYGYTF. The CDR3 DNA reads TGTGCCAGCAGCTTAGGTCCGGGCTATAACTATGGCTACACCTTC.